This T cell receptor (beta chain) was documented in a study of blood T cell repertoires in COVID-19 (TCRdb year 2020). Study-wide context: The collaborator samples originated in the United States, Italy and Spain and spanned the acute and convalescent phases of COVID-19. Nearly every sample came with metadata listing a de-identified subject ID, COVID-19 status, age in years and sex. A freely available public database, intended as a resource for researchers studying the immune response to SARS-CoV-2, is where the repertoires were released. Where available, HLA class I and class II types were obtained from metadata supplied by the sample provider rather than from assay-based typing. Deeply sampled blood TCRbeta repertoires from subjects exposed to, actively infected with, or recovered from COVID-19 were included in the dataset. Samples were obtained from the ongoing ImmuneRACE study (first 160 participants) and from 1,254 subjects provided by 6 global collaborators. The material from the prospective study consisted of cDNA or gDNA derived from T cells, B-cell-depleted T cells, or PBMCs.

Findings and caveats that apply to the study as a whole: The amount of clinical and demographic metadata varied by source and participant and was provided uncurated.

TCRbeta CDR3 regions were amplified from genomic DNA using the immunoSEQ Assay, a bias-controlled multiplex PCR. In the authors' own workflow: Within the assay, amplification of reference gene primers was used to estimate how many nucleated cells each sample contained. Sequence reads were collapsed and filtered to measure the absolute abundance of every unique TCRbeta CDR3 rearrangement. For each sample, productive Simpson clonality was calculated as the square root of Simpson's diversity index over productive rearrangements. TCRdb obtained this table from immuneACCESS and retained in-frame rearrangements with V and J assigned. These tables miss some clones; where compared with another copy, unresolved V genes account for less than half of the shortfall, and the remainder is unexplained. V and J calls and clone size are copied from that table; D and trimming were computed from the DNA. This sample is represented by 65,000 to 75,000 clones; nearly 90% of them were singletons. Of the sample, 4.5% to 5% falls within the top ten clones.

CDR1 and CDR2 are drawn from the germline V gene: MRHNA, SNTAGT. V loses 4 bases at its end and J loses 5 bases; junction bases beyond the gene matches: 12. Including cysteine and phenylalanine, the CDR3 has 16 amino acids. The only DNA kept is the CDR3, 48 bases in frame from the first base. Details on this clone: Its antigen is currently not known. Base qualities are not at hand, and no much larger clone is one base apart.

Whole blood was collected in K2EDTA tubes by collaborating institutions according to the institutions' own protocols. For TCRbeta analysis, collaborators shipped samples in one of three forms: frozen whole blood, isolated PBMCs, or DNA extracted from either of those sample types. The sequenced sample consisted of peripheral blood. The sequence joins TRBV6-4 to TRBJ1-2, and TRBD1 aligns with 8 junction nucleotides. The receptor was derived from a woman in her fifties or sixties with active COVID-19. The DNA sequence follows: TGTGCCAGCAGTGGTCGGACAGGGTGGGGGCGATATGGCTACACCTTC. Translation gives CASSGRTGWGRYGYTF.